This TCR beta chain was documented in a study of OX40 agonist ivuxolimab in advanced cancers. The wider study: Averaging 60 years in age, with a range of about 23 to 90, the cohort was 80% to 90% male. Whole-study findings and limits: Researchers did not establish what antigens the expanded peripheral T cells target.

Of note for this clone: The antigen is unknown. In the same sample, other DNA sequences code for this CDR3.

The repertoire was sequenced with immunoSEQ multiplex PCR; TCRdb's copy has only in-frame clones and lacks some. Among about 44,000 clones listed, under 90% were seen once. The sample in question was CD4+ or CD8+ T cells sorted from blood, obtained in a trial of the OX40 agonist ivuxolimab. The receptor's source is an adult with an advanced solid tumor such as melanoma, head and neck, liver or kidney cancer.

The CDR3 bases are TGCGCCAGCAGTAGTTGGACAGGGTCAAATGGCTACACCTTC. Its protein is CASSSWTGSNGYTF. The V and J genes are TRBV5-1 and TRBJ1-2; the match to TRBD1 covers 8 bases. After removal of 5 bases from V and 6 bases from J, the junction contained 9 bases not matched to a gene. The CDR3 sequence is 14 residues long. The germline V gene has CDR1 SGHRS and CDR2 YFSETQ. Filled out from reference TRBV5-1 and TRBJ1-2, the complete variable domain reads KAGVTQTPRYLIKTRGQQVTLSCSPISGHRSVSWYQQTPGQGLQFLFEYFSETQRNKGNFPGRFSGRQFSNSRSEMNVSTLELGDSALYLCASSSWTGSNGYTFGSGTRLTVV.